Detailed here is one T cell receptor (beta chain). Its cognate antigen is unknown. Reverse transcription of about 0.5 to 1 ug RNA used random hexamers. TCRdb re-called the immunoSEQ multiplex PCR reads with MiXCR, one entry per CDR3 protein. The sample holds fewer than 200,000 distinct CDR3 sequences, around 94% seen once. This sample was taken from a study of CD8 T cells in Susac syndrome. Study information: Among the sequenced Susac syndrome patients, roughly six had active disease while about eight were in remission.

V was pared by 1 base and J by 2 bases, with 3 bases of the junction left unmatched. Germline CDR1 MNHEY, CDR2 SVGAGI. There are 15 residues in the CDR3. Study findings and constraints: None of the CD4+ T cell repertoires in Susac syndrome showed clonal expansion.

TCR beta was sequenced from blood CD8+ and CD4+ T cells. TEMRA cells were enriched by FACS, while CD8+ and CD4+ T cells were obtained through a negative isolation that was performed magnetically. V usage is TRBV6-5 and J usage is TRBJ2-7, with 9 bases fitting TRBD2. The sample consisted of CD4+ T cells from PBMCs. This clonotype originated in a human donor with Susac syndrome. CDR3 sequence: CASSYFLAGPYEQYF. The DNA for the CDR3 is TGTGCCAGCAGTTACTTCCTAGCGGGACCCTACGAGCAGTACTTC.